This TCR beta chain was identified during a study of T cell repertoires in cytomegalovirus infection. One entry per CDR3 protein results from TCRdb running MiXCR on the reads. The repertoire has more than 200,000 distinct CDR3 sequences, roughly 10% of them found once; the top ten carry over 13%. This clonotype was found many times. With V trimmed by 5 bases and J by 5 bases, 12 bases remained unmatched. Germline-derived CDR1 and CDR2 are SGHTA and FQGNSA. CDR3 length equals 16 residues. Sequencing used PBMCs. The rearrangement links TRBV7-2 to TRBJ2-4; 7 bases match TRBD2. The clonotype comes from a human donor in good health (CMV status not recorded). Some clones in this sample may be carry-over from other donors' samples. CDR3 region: CASSPAGAGVQNIQYF. The CDR3, as DNA: TGTGCCAGCAGCCCGGCCGGGGCGGGAGTTCAAAACATTCAGTACTTC.